This T cell receptor (beta chain) was captured in a study of CD8+CD57+ T cells in acquired aplastic anemia. Study findings and constraints: CD8+ Simpson's diversity showed no significant patient-control difference.

The length of the CDR3 is 14 residues. Germline loops: CDR1 SEHNR, CDR2 FQNEAQ (reference sequence). Trimming stripped 5 bases from V and 3 bases from J, with 14 bases between. CDR3 and TCR beta VDJ profiling relied on genomic DNA as the template. Each CDR3 protein gets one entry after TCRdb re-called the reads with MiXCR. The data contain approximately 180,000 distinct CDR3 sequences, roughly 65% of them singletons. At least ten counts were recorded for this clonotype. Its antigen remains unknown. CD8+CD57+ cell expansion, shown by flow cytometry, had occurred in the patients selected for sequencing. The study sampled blood from patients who had received no therapy.

The origin of this receptor is a human donor with aplastic anemia. The sample taken for sequencing was sorted CD4+, CD8+, or CD8+CD57+ T cells (not recorded which) from PBMCs. The chain links TRBV7-9 to TRBJ2-7; D is unresolved. The CDR3 bases are TGTGCCAGCAGCGGCCCGACACCGAACTACGAGCAGTACTTC. Encoded protein: CASSGPTPNYEQYF.